These 9 T cell receptor beta chains came from one sample sequenced in a study of T cell responses to AZD1222 COVID-19 vaccine. This table comes from immunoSEQ multiplex PCR, and its TCRdb copy is limited to in-frame clones, with some not included. Among roughly 120,000 clones, less than 90% were seen once, and the ten largest hold around 7.5%. The sequencing here drew on peripheral blood, taken on day 0 of AZD1222 vaccination. All receptors come from an adult in good health.

The V gene is TRBV30, the J gene TRBJ2-5; D might be TRBD2 (6 bases). Trimming left V 2 bases short and J 7 bases short, with 14 bases between. Germline values: CDR1 GTSNPN, CDR2 SVGIG (reference sequence). This CDR3 region has 13 residues. The CDR3 sequence: CAWSSERAGTQYF. CDR3 nucleotides: TGTGCCTGGAGTTCAGAGCGGGCGGGGACCCAGTACTTC.

The chain links TRBV3-1 (or the pseudogene TRBV3-2) to TRBJ1-2; D remains unclear. Germline CDR1 is LGHDT and CDR2 is YNNKEL (reference sequence). The CDR3 length is 13 residues. V was shortened by 0 bases and J by 8 bases, with 10 bases between the two germline ends. CDR3 sequence reads: CASSQDGQRGYTF. The CDR3, as DNA: TGTGCCAGCAGCCAAGATGGCCAGAGGGGCTACACCTTC.

V gene TRBV11-3 combines with J gene TRBJ2-1, with TRBD2 matching 8 bases. Trimming cost V 5 bases and J 10 bases; bases outside gene matches: 10. There are 14 residues in the CDR3. From germline, CDR1 is SGHNT and CDR2 YENEEA. In DNA form, the CDR3 reads TGTGCCAGCAGCCCATACCGGGGGGGGCCGGAGCAGTTCTTC. Its translation is CASSPYRGGPEQFF.

Only a few counts were recorded for this clone. The V gene is TRBV7-9, the J gene TRBJ2-2; no clear D gene. V lost 8 bases, J lost 6 bases, and 10 bases lay in between. This CDR3 contains 12 residues. Germline assignment: CDR1 SEHNR and CDR2 FQNEAQ (reference sequence). The CDR3 bases are TGTGCCAGCCGTCGTTACGCCGGGGAGCTGTTTTTT. It specifies CASRRYAGELFF.

A few counts support this clone. The gene calls are TRBV5-5 and TRBJ1-5; tentative D call: TRBD1 (6 bases). Germline CDR1 and CDR2: SGHKS and YYEKEE (reference sequence). The ends were cut back, 0 bases at V and 6 bases at J, with 13 bases in the middle. CDR3 length equals 15 residues. The CDR3 protein is CASSLAGTLSQPQHF. In DNA, the CDR3 is TGTGCCAGCAGCTTGGCCGGGACACTAAGTCAGCCCCAGCATTTT.

The CDR3 nucleotides read TGTGCCAGTAGTCCGATCGGGTATAACACTGAAGCTTTCTTT. This translates into CASSPIGYNTEAFF. J is TRBJ1-1 and V is TRBV19; D call uncertain. In germline, CDR1 is LNHDA, CDR2 SQIVND (reference sequence). Trimming took 5 bases from V and 2 from J, leaving 12 bases between them. This CDR3 region has 14 residues.

The V call is TRBV3-1 (or the pseudogene TRBV3-2), the J call TRBJ1-4; TRBD1 matches at 7 bases. The CDR3 contains 15 residues. V lost 1 base, J lost 7 bases, and 6 bases stayed unmatched. Germline lookup yields CDR1 LGHDT and CDR2 YNNKEL (reference sequence). The CDR3 DNA is TGTGCCAGCAGCCAAGTTTCGACAGGGCCTGAAAAACTGTTTTTT. Residues: CASSQVSTGPEKLFF.

In its sample, this clone was seen once. The chain has TRBV5-1 and TRBJ2-5; tentatively, D is TRBD1 or TRBD2 (6 bases each). CDR3 length: 15 residues. V was pared by 4 bases and J by 2 bases, with 15 bases between. Germline V gene data show CDR1 as SGHRS and CDR2 as YFSETQ. DNA of the CDR3: TGCGCCAGCAGCGGAAGAGGGGGGACACAAGAGACCCAGTACTTC. Translation: CASSGRGGTQETQYF.

The V gene is TRBV5-4, the J gene TRBJ2-5, with D perhaps matching TRBD2 (6 bases). This CDR3 is built from 15 residues. Germline V gene lookup returns CDR1 SGHNT and CDR2 YYREEE (reference sequence). V was clipped by 4 bases and J by 1 base, with 14 bases between them. CDR3 coding DNA: TGTGCCAGCAGCCCCTCGGGACTTTTCCAAGAGACCCAGTACTTC. It codes for CASSPSGLFQETQYF.